The 3 T cell receptor beta chains below all came from one sample that was sequenced in a study of blood T cell repertoires in COVID-19. TCRdb keeps only in-frame clones here, not all; method: immunoSEQ multiplex PCR. The sample has approximately 150,000 clones, over 85% seen once. Input material: peripheral blood. Receptor source: a man aged 60-69 years with active or convalescent COVID-19.

The chain joins TRBV29-1 to TRBJ2-7, with 7 bases that match TRBD2. Looked up from germline, CDR1 is SQVTM and CDR2 is ANQGSEA. CDR3 length: 13 residues. V shed 3 bases and J 7 bases; nucleotides not matched to a gene: 9. The CDR3 DNA sequence: TGCAGCGTTGACCAGGGAGGGTCGTCAGAGCAGTACTTC. Its translation is CSVDQGGSSEQYF.

The chain has TRBV2 and TRBJ2-5; a possible D gene is TRBD1 (6 bases). CDR3 size: 16 residues. V gave up 4 bases and J gave up 7 bases, with 22 bases separating them. CDR1 is SNHLY, CDR2 FYNNEI, per germline. As DNA, the CDR3 is TGTGCCAGCAGTGTAGGAGCACAGGGAAACCCAGGGACCCAGTACTTC. Its protein is CASSVGAQGNPGTQYF.

The V and J genes are TRBV5-1 and TRBJ1-6; 9 positions match TRBD1. The ends lost 2 bases at V and 8 bases at J; junction bases unmatched: 2. This CDR3 contains 14 residues. Germline CDR1 is SGHRS and CDR2 is YFSETQ. CDR3 nucleotides: TGCGCCAGCAGCTTCGGGACAGGGTATTCACCCCTCCACTTT. This translates into CASSFGTGYSPLHF.